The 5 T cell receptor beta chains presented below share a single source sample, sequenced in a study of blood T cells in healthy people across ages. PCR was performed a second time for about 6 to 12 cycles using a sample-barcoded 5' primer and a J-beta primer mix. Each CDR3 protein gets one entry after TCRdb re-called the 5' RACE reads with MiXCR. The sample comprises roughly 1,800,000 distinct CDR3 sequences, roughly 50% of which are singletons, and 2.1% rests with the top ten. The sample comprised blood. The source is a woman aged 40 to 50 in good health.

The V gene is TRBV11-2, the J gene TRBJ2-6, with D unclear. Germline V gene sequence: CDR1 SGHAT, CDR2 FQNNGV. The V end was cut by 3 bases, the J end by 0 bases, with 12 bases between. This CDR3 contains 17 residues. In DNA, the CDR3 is TGTGCCAGCAGCTTGACCATGGGGTCCTCTGGGGCCAACGTCCTGACTTTC. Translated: CASSLTMGSSGANVLTF.

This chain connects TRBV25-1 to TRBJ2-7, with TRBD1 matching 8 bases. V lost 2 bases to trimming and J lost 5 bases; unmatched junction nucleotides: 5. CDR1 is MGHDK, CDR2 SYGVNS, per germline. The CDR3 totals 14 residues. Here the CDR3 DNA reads TGTGCCAGCAGTGAACAGGGGGCAAAGAACGAGCAGTACTTC. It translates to CASSEQGAKNEQYF.

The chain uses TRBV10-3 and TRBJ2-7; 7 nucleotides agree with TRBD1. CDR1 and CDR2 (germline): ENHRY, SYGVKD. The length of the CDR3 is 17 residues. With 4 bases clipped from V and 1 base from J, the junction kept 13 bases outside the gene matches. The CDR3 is CAISGPSETGSSYEQYF. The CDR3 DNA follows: TGTGCCATCAGTGGTCCCTCTGAGACAGGGTCATCCTACGAGCAGTACTTC.

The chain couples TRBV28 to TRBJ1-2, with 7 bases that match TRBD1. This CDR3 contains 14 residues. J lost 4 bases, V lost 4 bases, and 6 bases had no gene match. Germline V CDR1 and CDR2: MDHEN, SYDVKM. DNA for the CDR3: TGTGCCAGCAGTTCAGGGGGTGATGGCTATGGCTACACCTTC. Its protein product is CASSSGGDGYGYTF.

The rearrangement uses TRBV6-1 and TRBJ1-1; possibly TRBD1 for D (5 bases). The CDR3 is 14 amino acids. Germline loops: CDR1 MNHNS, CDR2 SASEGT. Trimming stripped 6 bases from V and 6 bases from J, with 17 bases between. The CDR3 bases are TGTGCCAGCAGGTCATCGGGACTATTGCCTGAAGCTTTCTTT. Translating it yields CASRSSGLLPEAFF.